The 30 T cell receptor beta chains in this list originate from one sample, sequenced in a study of PD-L1 blockade in urothelial cancer. Clones were read by immunoSEQ multiplex PCR, and TCRdb kept only the in-frame ones, dropping some. Among about 73,000 clones listed, 85% to 90% were seen once. Sequencing used PBMCs, obtained around atezolizumab (anti-PD-L1) treatment. The receptors come from a man between 60 and 75 years old with urothelial cancer.

The rearrangement links TRBV7-2 to TRBJ1-3; the D gene is possibly TRBD1 (5 bases). The ends were cut back, 1 base at V and 3 bases at J, with 10 bases in the middle. Germline lookup yields CDR1 SGHTA and CDR2 FQGNSA. The CDR3 has 15 amino acids. The CDR3 region has the DNA TGTGCCAGCAGCTTAGTTGGGGCCTATGGAAACACCATATATTTT. It is translated as CASSLVGAYGNTIYF.

The chain combines TRBV5-6 with TRBJ1-5; D is undetermined. In germline, CDR1 is SGHDT, CDR2 YYEEEE. The CDR3 extends over 15 amino acids. The V end lost 2 bases, the J end lost 2 bases, and 11 bases lay between the germline ends. CDR3 nucleotide sequence: TGTGCCAGCAGCTTCCGGGGAACGGGCAATCAGCCCCAGCATTTT. Protein: CASSFRGTGNQPQHF.

This chain links TRBV29-1 with TRBJ2-7; 10 bases align to TRBD1. The CDR3 runs 13 residues. Germline CDR1 and CDR2: SQVTM and ANQGSEA. The V gene end was trimmed by 6 bases and the J gene end by 6 bases; junction bases not matched to a gene: 8. The CDR3 nucleotides read TGCAGCGTCAGACAGGGGGCTGGTGGCGAGCAGTACTTC. Its translation: CSVRQGAGGEQYF.

The chain joins TRBV5-8 to TRBJ2-6; 8 nucleotides agree with TRBD1. This CDR3 has 15 amino acids. Germline CDR1 is SGHTS and CDR2 is YDEGEE. After removal of 4 bases from V and 2 bases from J, the junction contained 2 bases not matched to a gene. The CDR3 DNA sequence: TGTGCCAGCAGCGAACAGGGGGCTGGGGCCAACGTCCTGACTTTC. Amino acids: CASSEQGAGANVLTF.

This clone was seen just once. This sequence joins TRBV4-1 and TRBJ2-6; D is possibly TRBD1 (6 bases). CDR1 MGHRA and CDR2 YSYEKL come from the germline V gene. V was shortened by 1 base and J by 2 bases, with 12 bases between the two germline ends. The CDR3 runs 17 residues. CDR3 sequence reads: CASSQAEQGAGANVLTF. CDR3 DNA sequence: TGCGCCAGCAGCCAAGCAGAACAGGGTGCTGGGGCCAACGTCCTGACTTTC.

This clone has just one count. The rearrangement uses TRBV28 and TRBJ1-1; D possibly corresponds to TRBD1 (5 bases). Germline CDR1 is MDHEN and CDR2 is SYDVKM. This CDR3 comprises 14 residues. Trimming left V 6 bases short and J 5 bases short, with 16 bases between. In nucleotides, the CDR3 is TGTGCCAGCAGCCCTGTGGGGGGAGGGACTGAAGCTTTCTTT. Protein: CASSPVGGGTEAFF.

V usage is TRBV6-5 and J usage is TRBJ2-6; weak D call: TRBD1 (6 bases). The germline V gene encodes CDR1 MNHEY and CDR2 SVGAGI. Trimming pared 6 bases from V and 5 bases from J, leaving 14 bases between. The CDR3 totals 15 residues. In DNA form, the CDR3 reads TGTGCCAGCAGAACAGGGTATGGCCGGGCCAACGTCCTGACTTTC. Residues: CASRTGYGRANVLTF.

The V gene is TRBV7-2, the J gene TRBJ2-7; D unclear. This CDR3 comprises 11 residues. Germline assignment: CDR1 SGHTA and CDR2 FQGNSA. V lost 5 bases to trimming and J lost 7 bases, with 9 bases between them. CDR3 DNA: TGTGCCAGCAGCGTTACAGTGGAGCAGTACTTC. Translating gives CASSVTVEQYF.

The chain is built from TRBV9 and TRBJ2-1; 8 nucleotides agree with TRBD2. The CDR3 has 18 amino acids. V was pared by 0 bases and J by 0 bases, with 8 bases of the junction left unmatched. Germline V gene lookup returns CDR1 SGDLS and CDR2 YYNGEE. CDR3 nucleotide sequence: TGTGCCAGCAGCGTAGCTCCCAGCGGGGGCCTCTCCTACAATGAGCAGTTCTTC. This codes for CASSVAPSGGLSYNEQFF.

This clone was observed a single time. The chain recombines TRBV5-6 with TRBJ2-3, with D uncertain. The CDR3 has 15 amino acids. Per germline, CDR1 SGHDT and CDR2 YYEEEE. V was pared by 4 bases and J by 5 bases, with 17 bases between. The CDR3 DNA reads TGTGCCAGCAGCCCCGGGTCAAATGGCGGAGATACGCAGTATTTT. It translates to CASSPGSNGGDTQYF. Together with reference TRBV5-6 and TRBJ2-3, the CDR3 gives the full variable domain: DAGVTQSPTHLIKTRGQQVTLRCSPKSGHDTVSWYQQALGQGPQFIFQYYEEEERQRGNFPDRFSGHQFPNYSSELNVNALLLGDSALYLCASSPGSNGGDTQYFGPGTRLTVL.

The chain links TRBV5-1 to TRBJ1-4; D is undetermined. CDR1 and CDR2 from the germline V gene are SGHRS and YFSETQ. This CDR3 has 14 residues. Trimming took 0 bases from V and 8 from J, leaving 11 bases between them. The DNA of the CDR3 is TGCGCCAGCAGCTTGGGGAGGGTTTGGGAAAAACTGTTTTTT. Translating gives CASSLGRVWEKLFF.

The chain uses TRBV4-2 and TRBJ2-7; a possible D gene is TRBD1 (6 bases). V lost 1 base, J lost 2 bases, and 12 bases lay in between. CDR1 and CDR2 (germline): LGHNA, YNFKEQ. This CDR3 spans 15 amino acids. CDR3 amino acids: CASSQAIGGTYEQYF. In DNA, the CDR3 is TGTGCCAGCAGCCAAGCAATAGGGGGAACCTACGAGCAGTACTTC.

V and J are TRBV19 and TRBJ1-1, with TRBD1 matching over 8 bases. The V gene's germline CDR1 is LNHDA and CDR2 SQIVND (reference sequence). CDR3 length equals 14 residues. The J segment lost 4 bases and the V segment lost 8 bases, leaving 9 bases of the junction unmatched. The CDR3, as DNA: TGTGCCAGTTTACATGCAGGGGGCTTCACTGAAGCTTTCTTT. Amino acid sequence: CASLHAGGFTEAFF.

V usage is TRBV5-4 and J usage is TRBJ2-7, with D possibly matching TRBD2 (7 bases). Trimming stripped 0 bases from V and 0 bases from J, with 10 bases between. This CDR3 is 15 amino acids long. CDR1 is SGHNT, CDR2 YYREEE, per germline (reference sequence). The CDR3 sequence is CASSLGGGVSYEQYF. The CDR3 bases are TGTGCCAGCAGCTTGGGCGGGGGCGTCTCCTACGAGCAGTACTTC.

This rearrangement joins TRBV30 to TRBJ1-5; D not resolved. Germline V CDR1 and CDR2: GTSNPN, SVGIG (reference sequence). The CDR3 contains 13 residues. CDR3 DNA sequence: TGTGCTTATATGGGAGTCAGATATCAGCCCCAGCATTTT. Residues: CAYMGVRYQPQHF.

This clone was counted between two and nine times. The genes are TRBV7-6 and TRBJ2-5; 11 nucleotides match TRBD2. This CDR3 comprises 19 residues. V lost 5 bases to trimming and J lost 1 base; unmatched junction nucleotides: 15. Germline V lookup: CDR1 SGHVS, CDR2 FNYEAQ. The CDR3 protein is CASSGPETSGMLSQETQYF. CDR3 sequence (DNA): TGTGCCAGCAGCGGCCCGGAGACTAGCGGGATGTTGAGCCAAGAGACCCAGTACTTC. The whole variable domain, remainder taken from reference TRBV7-6 and TRBJ2-5, is GAGVSQSPRYKVTKRGQDVALRCDPISGHVSLYWYRQALGQGPEFLTYFNYEAQQDKSGLPNDRFSAERPEGSISTLTIQRTEQRDSAMYRCASSGPETSGMLSQETQYFGPGTRLLVL.

This chain links TRBV5-1 with TRBJ2-2; D perhaps matches TRBD1 (5 bases). With 2 bases removed from V and 5 bases from J, the gap between germline ends came to 7 bases. CDR1 is SGHRS and CDR2 is YFSETQ in the germline V gene. This CDR3 spans 13 amino acids. CDR3 sequence (DNA): TGCGCCAGCAGCTTCCAGGGAACCGGGGAGCTGTTTTTT. It yields the protein CASSFQGTGELFF.

V usage is TRBV29-1 and J usage is TRBJ2-7; 9 bases agree with TRBD1. Losses at the gene ends were 6 bases for V and 5 bases for J; bases not matched to a gene: 5. From germline, CDR1 is SQVTM and CDR2 ANQGSEA. This CDR3 spans 12 amino acids. The CDR3 DNA follows: TGCAGCGTCACGACAGGGGGAAACGAGCAGTACTTC. Amino acid sequence: CSVTTGGNEQYF.

This chain uses TRBV18 with TRBJ1-1; 8 nucleotides align to TRBD1. This CDR3 has 17 amino acids. V gave up 2 bases and J gave up 0 bases; unmatched junction bases: 8. The germline V gene has CDR1 KGHSH and CDR2 LQKENI. CDR3 DNA sequence: TGTGCCAGCTCACCAACGGGTGGACAGGGTGTGAACACTGAAGCTTTCTTT. This encodes CASSPTGGQGVNTEAFF.

About this clone: Other DNA sequences in the same sample also yield this CDR3. J is TRBJ1-1 and V is TRBV6-5; D is ambiguous. CDR1 is MNHEY and CDR2 is SVGAGI in the germline V gene. V was pared by 5 bases and J by 4 bases, with 11 bases between. The CDR3 loop spans 13 amino acids. In DNA, the CDR3 is TGTGCCAGCAGTACCCGGGTAGGCACTGAAGCTTTCTTT. It translates to CASSTRVGTEAFF.

The chain joins TRBV7-2 to TRBJ2-3; the match to TRBD2 covers 15 bases. Germline V CDR1 and CDR2: SGHTA, FQGNSA. Losses at the gene ends were 4 bases for V and 0 bases for J; bases not matched to a gene: 2. This CDR3 has 17 amino acids. CDR3 nucleotides: TGTGCCAGCAGCTCGGGACTAGCGGGAGGTAGCACAGATACGCAGTATTTT. Its protein is CASSSGLAGGSTDTQYF.

This chain connects TRBV11-2 to TRBJ2-1, with TRBD2 matching 9 bases. Germline V gives CDR1 SGHAT, CDR2 FQNNGV. The CDR3 is 14 residues long. The ends lost 3 bases at V and 9 bases at J; junction bases unmatched: 6. DNA of the CDR3: TGTGCCAGCAGCTTCGCGGGGGGGCCCGGTGAGCAGTTCTTC. It codes for CASSFAGGPGEQFF.

V gene TRBV19 combines with J gene TRBJ2-1, with D unresolved. Trimming stripped 3 bases from V and 6 bases from J, with 12 bases between. The germline CDR1 and CDR2 sequences are LNHDA and SQIVND (reference sequence). The CDR3 totals 14 residues. For the CDR3, the DNA is TGTGCCAGTAGTATGGTTAGCCGATCCAATGAGCAGTTCTTC. This translates into CASSMVSRSNEQFF.

A note on this clone: A read error may account for a junction end that differs from germline. The rearrangement links TRBV9 to TRBJ1-4, with 12 nucleotides matching TRBD1. Germline V gene lookup returns CDR1 SGDLS and CDR2 YYNGEE. The CDR3 totals 13 residues. The CDR3 sequence is CASSREGTGGLIF. The CDR3 DNA reads TGTGCCAGCAGCCGGGAAGGGACAGGGGGCCTGATTTTT.

This clone was seen more than once but under ten times. This sequence joins TRBV19 and TRBJ2-7, with D tentatively TRBD1 (5 bases). V was shortened by 4 bases and J by 1 base, with 8 bases between the two germline ends. Germline loops: CDR1 LNHDA, CDR2 SQIVND (reference sequence). This CDR3 is built from 13 residues. The DNA of the CDR3 is TGTGCCAGTAGTAACGGACAATCCTACGAGCAGTACTTC. Encoded protein: CASSNGQSYEQYF.

The V and J genes are TRBV6-4 and TRBJ1-2; TRBD1 matches at 10 bases. CDR1 and CDR2 from the germline V gene are MRHNA and SNTAGT. V lost 3 bases, J lost 4 bases, and 8 bases stayed unmatched. CDR3 length equals 16 residues. This CDR3 reads CASSETTGTGVYGYTF. The CDR3 nucleotides are TGTGCCAGCAGTGAGACCACCGGGACAGGGGTCTATGGCTACACCTTC.

This chain connects TRBV10-1 to TRBJ2-5, with TRBD2 identical over 10 bases. The CDR3 extends over 14 amino acids. CDR1 is WNHNN, CDR2 SYGVQD, per germline (reference sequence). Losses at the gene ends were 3 bases for V and 4 bases for J; bases not matched to a gene: 2. CDR3 sequence: CASSDRLAGETQYF. CDR3 DNA sequence: TGCGCCAGCAGTGATCGACTAGCGGGAGAGACCCAGTACTTC.

The chain combines TRBV5-6 with TRBJ1-5; D possibly corresponds to TRBD1 (5 bases). The germline gives CDR1 SGHDT, CDR2 YYEEEE. This CDR3 comprises 16 residues. Between the trimmed V and J ends, which lost 2 bases and 1 base, there was a span of 13 bases. Here the CDR3 reads CASSLAGESSNQPQHF. The CDR3 DNA is TGTGCCAGCAGCTTAGCGGGGGAGTCCAGCAATCAGCCCCAGCATTTT. Complete variable domain (other parts from reference TRBV5-6 and TRBJ1-5): DAGVTQSPTHLIKTRGQQVTLRCSPKSGHDTVSWYQQALGQGPQFIFQYYEEEERQRGNFPDRFSGHQFPNYSSELNVNALLLGDSALYLCASSLAGESSNQPQHFGDGTRLSIL.

This clone has a single count. CDR3 sequence: CASSVGRDSNQPQHF. For the CDR3, the DNA is TGTGCCAGCAGCGTAGGCAGGGATAGCAATCAGCCCCAGCATTTT. This chain links TRBV9 with TRBJ1-5; tentatively, D is TRBD1 (5 bases). The CDR3 contains 15 residues. Germline V lookup: CDR1 SGDLS, CDR2 YYNGEE. The V gene lost 0 bases and the J gene lost 0 bases, with 7 bases spanning the gap.

The gene calls are TRBV10-3 and TRBJ2-5; perhaps TRBD2 as D (5 bases). Germline V CDR1 and CDR2: ENHRY, SYGVKD. Trimming took 8 bases from V and 4 from J, leaving 8 bases between them. This CDR3 spans 11 amino acids. The CDR3 spells CAIGAGETQYF. CDR3 nucleotide sequence: TGTGCCATCGGTGCGGGAGAGACCCAGTACTTC.